The present T cell receptor beta chain was sequenced within a study of T cell responses to AZD1222 COVID-19 vaccine. Trimming pared 3 bases from V and 10 bases from J, leaving 13 bases between. Germline-derived CDR1 and CDR2 are GTSNPN and SVGIG (reference sequence). The CDR3 has 13 amino acids. Sequencing was performed with immunoSEQ multiplex PCR; in TCRdb, only in-frame clones are kept and a portion is missing. This sample has over 100,000 clones, with approximately 91% found just once. The study's findings and limits: Every sample of the repertoires postdated the peak T cell response. Just five to seven people given AZD1222 tested seropositive at baseline. Receipt of two AZD1222 doses was followed by a rise in Spike-specific TCR breadth and depth. Nearly half of the spike-specific TCRs reportedly recognize variant regions that carry no mutations.

Concerning this clone: What it binds is unknown.

The chain has TRBV30 and TRBJ1-6; D possibly corresponds to TRBD1 (5 bases). This receptor was obtained from an adult in good health. This specimen consisted of peripheral blood, obtained on day 0 of AZD1222 vaccination. CDR3 loop: CAWRGEIESPLHF. Here the CDR3 DNA reads TGTGCCTGGAGGGGGGAGATAGAATCACCCCTCCACTTT.